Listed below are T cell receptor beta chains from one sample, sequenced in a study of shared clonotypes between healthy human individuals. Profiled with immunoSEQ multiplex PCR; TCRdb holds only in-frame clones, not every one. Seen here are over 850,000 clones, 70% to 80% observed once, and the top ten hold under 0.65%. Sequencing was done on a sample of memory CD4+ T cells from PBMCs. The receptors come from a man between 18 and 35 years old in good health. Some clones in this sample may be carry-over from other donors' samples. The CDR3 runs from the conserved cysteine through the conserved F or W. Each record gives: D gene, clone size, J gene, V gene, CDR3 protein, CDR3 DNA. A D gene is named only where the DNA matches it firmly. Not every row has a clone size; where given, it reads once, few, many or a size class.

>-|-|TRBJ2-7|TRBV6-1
CASSARNRYEQYF
TGTGCCAGCTCGGCGCGGAACCGCTACGAGCAGTACTTC
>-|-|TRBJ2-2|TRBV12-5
CASGWNTGELFF
TGTGCTAGTGGTTGGAACACCGGGGAGCTGTTTTTT
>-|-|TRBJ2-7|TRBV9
CASSADLEAEQYF
TGTGCCAGCAGCGCAGATCTGGAAGCCGAGCAGTACTTC
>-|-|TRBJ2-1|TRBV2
CASSPVQGVDNEQFF
TGTGCCAGCTCCCCCGTGCAGGGCGTCGACAATGAGCAGTTCTTC
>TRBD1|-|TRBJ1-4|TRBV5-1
CASSTGFRQGNEKLFF
TGCGCCAGCAGCACGGGATTTAGACAGGGGAATGAAAAACTGTTTTTT
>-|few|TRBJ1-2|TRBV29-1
CSVQLQQGQGYTF
TGCAGCGTCCAACTCCAACAGGGCCAGGGCTACACCTTC
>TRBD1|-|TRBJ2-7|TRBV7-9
CASSWAPGQGAHEQYF
TGTGCCAGCAGCTGGGCCCCGGGACAGGGGGCCCACGAGCAGTACTTC
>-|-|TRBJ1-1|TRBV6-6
CASSSSQGYTEAFF
TGTGCCAGCAGTTCATCCCAGGGTTACACTGAAGCTTTCTTT
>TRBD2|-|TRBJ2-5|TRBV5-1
CASSPGLAGGTQYF
TGCGCCAGCAGCCCTGGACTAGCTGGGGGGACCCAGTACTTC
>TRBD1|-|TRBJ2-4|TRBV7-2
CASSSDRVLAKNIQYF
TGTGCCAGCAGCTCCGACAGGGTCTTAGCCAAAAACATTCAGTACTTC
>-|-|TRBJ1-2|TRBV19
CASSPRGDGYTF
TGTGCCAGTAGTCCCCGAGGGGACGGCTACACCTTC
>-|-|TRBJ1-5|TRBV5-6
CASSLTQGSAQHF
TGTGCCAGCAGCTTAACACAGGGAAGCGCCCAGCATTTT
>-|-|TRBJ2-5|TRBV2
CASTLGPLRTQYF
TGTGCCAGCACTTTGGGGCCCCTTAGGACCCAGTACTTC
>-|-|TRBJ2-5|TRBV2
CASSEMGFQETQYF
TGTGCCAGCAGTGAAATGGGGTTCCAAGAGACCCAGTACTTC
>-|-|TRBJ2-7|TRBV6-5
CASSSGFLSYEQYF
TGTGCCAGCAGTTCAGGGTTCCTGTCCTACGAGCAGTACTTC
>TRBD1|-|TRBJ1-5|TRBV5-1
CASRGQGVNQPQHF
TGCGCCAGCAGAGGACAGGGCGTCAATCAGCCCCAGCATTTT
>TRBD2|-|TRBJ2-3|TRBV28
CASSLVSGSSPHTQYF
TGTGCCAGCAGCCTGGTGAGCGGGAGTAGCCCCCATACGCAGTATTTT
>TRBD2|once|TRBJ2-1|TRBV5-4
CASSLGGSGTYNEQFF
TGTGCCAGCAGCTTGGGTGGTAGCGGGACCTACAATGAGCAGTTCTTC
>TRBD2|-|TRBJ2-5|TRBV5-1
CASTAGPSGSQETQYF
TGCGCCAGCACAGCTGGGCCTAGCGGGAGTCAAGAGACCCAGTACTTC
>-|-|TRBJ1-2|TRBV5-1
CASSLLTGNGGYTF
TGCGCCAGCAGCCTCCTGACGGGTAATGGGGGCTACACCTTC
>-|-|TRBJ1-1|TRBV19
CASSIALFAEAFF
TGTGCCAGTAGTATAGCCCTTTTCGCTGAAGCTTTCTTT
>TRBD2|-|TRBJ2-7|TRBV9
CASSPQPSGFYEQYF
TGTGCCAGCAGCCCCCAGCCTAGCGGGTTTTACGAGCAGTACTTC